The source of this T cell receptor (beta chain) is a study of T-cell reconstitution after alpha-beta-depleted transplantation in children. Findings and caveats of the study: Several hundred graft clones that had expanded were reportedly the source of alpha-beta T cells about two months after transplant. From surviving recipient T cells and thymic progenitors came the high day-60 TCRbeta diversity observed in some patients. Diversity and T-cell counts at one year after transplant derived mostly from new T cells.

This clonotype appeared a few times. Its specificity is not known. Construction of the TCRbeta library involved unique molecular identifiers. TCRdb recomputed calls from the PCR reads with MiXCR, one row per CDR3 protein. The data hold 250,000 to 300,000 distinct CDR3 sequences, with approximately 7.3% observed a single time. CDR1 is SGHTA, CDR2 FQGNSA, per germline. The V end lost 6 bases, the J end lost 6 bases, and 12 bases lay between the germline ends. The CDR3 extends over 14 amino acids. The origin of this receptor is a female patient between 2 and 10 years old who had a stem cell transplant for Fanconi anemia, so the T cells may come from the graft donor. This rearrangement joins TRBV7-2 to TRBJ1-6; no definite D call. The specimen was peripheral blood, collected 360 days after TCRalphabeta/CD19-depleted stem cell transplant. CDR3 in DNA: TGTGCCAGCAGGGCAGGTCTTGTTAATTCACCCCTCCACTTT. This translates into CASRAGLVNSPLHF.